This TCR beta chain was sequenced in a study of blood T cell repertoires in COVID-19. Study in general: PBMCs, B-cell-depleted T cells, or T cells provided the cDNA or gDNA that made up the material.

As originally analysed: Reference gene primer amplification in the assay estimated nucleated cell counts. Sequenced by immunoSEQ multiplex PCR; TCRdb stores in-frame clones only, minus some. The DNA gave D and trimming, while V, J and clone size come from that table. The sample has fewer than 650,000 clones; less than 90% are singletons. CDR1 is SGHTA, CDR2 FQGTGA, per germline. The V gene lost 2 bases and the J gene lost 1 base, with 8 bases spanning the gap. The CDR3 is 14 residues long. The J gene is TRBJ1-1, the V gene TRBV7-3; D remains unclear. The sequence derives from a woman aged 50 to 65 with COVID-19, enrolled during active disease. What was sequenced was peripheral blood. CDR3 loop: CASSLSVRNTEAFF. Here the CDR3 DNA reads TGTGCCAGCAGCTTATCCGTGAGGAACACTGAAGCTTTCTTT.